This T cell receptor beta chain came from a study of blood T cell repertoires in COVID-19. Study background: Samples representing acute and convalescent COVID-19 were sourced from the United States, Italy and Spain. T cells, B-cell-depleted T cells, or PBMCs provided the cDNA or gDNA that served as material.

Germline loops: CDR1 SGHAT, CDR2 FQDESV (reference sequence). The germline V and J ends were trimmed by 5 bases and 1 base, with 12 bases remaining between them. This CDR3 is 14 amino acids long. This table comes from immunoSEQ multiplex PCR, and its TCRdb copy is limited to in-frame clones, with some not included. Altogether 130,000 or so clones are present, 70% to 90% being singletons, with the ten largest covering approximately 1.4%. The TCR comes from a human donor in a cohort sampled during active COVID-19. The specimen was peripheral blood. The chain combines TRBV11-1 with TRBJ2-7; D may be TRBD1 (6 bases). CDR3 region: CASSPRDKSYEQYF. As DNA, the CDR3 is TGTGCCAGCAGCCCCCGGGACAAGTCCTACGAGCAGTACTTC. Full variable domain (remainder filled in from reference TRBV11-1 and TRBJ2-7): EAEVAQSPRYKITEKSQAVAFWCDPISGHATLYWYRQILGQGPELLVQFQDESVVDDSQLPKDRFSAERLKGVDSTLKIQPAELGDSAMYLCASSPRDKSYEQYFGPGTRLTVT.